This TCR beta chain was captured by sequencing in a study of patients and donors after allogeneic stem cell transplantation. This clonotype was seen repeatedly, ten times or more. TCRdb ran MiXCR on the RT-PCR reads and lists one entry per CDR3 protein. The sample carries 400,000 to 450,000 distinct CDR3 sequences, roughly 17% recorded once. Trimming shortened V by 6 bases and J by 5 bases, and 10 bases separated the two germline ends. The CDR3 is made up of 13 amino acids. Looked up from germline, CDR1 is SGHTA and CDR2 is FQGTGA. The genes are TRBV7-3 and TRBJ2-2; D is undetermined. The sample comprised blood, either unsorted or a sorted T cell fraction (not recorded which). The TCR comes from a human donor who was either an allogeneic HSCT recipient or a stem cell or donor lymphocyte infusion donor (not recorded which). It is not recorded whose cells these are; they may come from a transplant donor. This CDR3 is CASRVRATGELFF. The CDR3 coding sequence is TGTGCCAGCAGGGTTCGGGCGACCGGGGAGCTGTTTTTT. Drawing the rest from reference TRBV7-3 and TRBJ2-2, the complete variable domain is GAGVSQTPSNKVTEKGKYVELRCDPISGHTALYWYRQSLGQGPEFLIYFQGTGAADDSGLPNDRFFAVRPEGSVSTLKIQRTERGDSAVYLCASRVRATGELFFGEGSRLTVL.